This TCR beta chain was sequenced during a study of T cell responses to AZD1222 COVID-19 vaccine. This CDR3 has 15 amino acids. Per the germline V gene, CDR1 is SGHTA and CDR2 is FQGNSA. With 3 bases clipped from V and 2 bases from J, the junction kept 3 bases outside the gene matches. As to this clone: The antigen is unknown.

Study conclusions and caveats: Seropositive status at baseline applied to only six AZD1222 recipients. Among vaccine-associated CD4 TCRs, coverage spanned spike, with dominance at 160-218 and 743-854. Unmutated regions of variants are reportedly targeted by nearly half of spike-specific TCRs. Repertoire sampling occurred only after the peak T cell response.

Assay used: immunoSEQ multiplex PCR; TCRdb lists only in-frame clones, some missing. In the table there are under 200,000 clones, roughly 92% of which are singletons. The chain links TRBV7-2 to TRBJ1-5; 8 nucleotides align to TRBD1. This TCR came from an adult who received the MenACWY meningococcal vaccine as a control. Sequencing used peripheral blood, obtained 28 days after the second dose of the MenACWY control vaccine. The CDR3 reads CASSLNRGGNQPQHF. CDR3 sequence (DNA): TGTGCCAGCAGCTTGAACAGGGGGGGCAATCAGCCCCAGCATTTT. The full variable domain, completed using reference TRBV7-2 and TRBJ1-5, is GAGVSQSPSNKVTEKGKDVELRCDPISGHTALYWYRQSLGQGLEFLIYFQGNSAPDKSGLPSDRFSAERTGGSVSTLTIQRTQQEDSAVYLCASSLNRGGNQPQHFGDGTRLSIL.